A single sample gave rise to the 30 T cell receptor beta chains below, sequenced in a study of cytomegalovirus exposure and HLA in healthy donors (dated by TCRdb to the late 2010s). The method behind the library was the immunoSEQ multiplex PCR assay. For the multiplex PCR, a mixture combining 60 forward primers for TCR Vbeta segments and 13 reverse primers for TCR Jbeta segments was used. TCRdb holds this immuneACCESS table with in-frame rearrangements only. Some clones are missing; in checked studies, unresolved V genes explain under half, and the rest has no known cause. The sample table lists more than 150,000 clones, 80% of them with a count of one. The ten largest make up 1.5% to 2% of the sample. What was sequenced was PBMCs. The receptor set was obtained from a woman in her twenties or thirties in good health and CMV-seronegative.

The chain recombines TRBV27 with TRBJ1-1, with D possibly being TRBD1 (5 bases). Between the trimmed V and J ends, which lost 4 bases and 1 base, there was a span of 10 bases. The germline gives CDR1 MNHEY, CDR2 SMNVEV (reference sequence). This CDR3 contains 14 residues. The CDR3 DNA is TGTGCCAGCAGTTCAGGGAAGGGGAACACTGAAGCTTTCTTT. Amino acid sequence: CASSSGKGNTEAFF.

This chain's CDR3 is CSAPDYTEAFF. CDR3 bases: TGCAGTGCTCCGGACTACACTGAAGCTTTCTTT. The genes are TRBV20-1 and TRBJ1-1; D not certain. Germline CDR1 DFQATT, CDR2 SNEGSKA (reference sequence). CDR3 length: 11 residues. Trimming left V 5 bases short and J 3 bases short, with 7 bases between.

This chain connects TRBV6-5 to TRBJ2-1; 11 positions match TRBD2. The CDR3 extends over 15 amino acids. Trimming took 2 bases from V and 6 from J; bases not matched to a gene: 3. Germline V CDR1 and CDR2: MNHEY, SVGAGI. The chain's CDR3 is CASSYIAGGINEQFF. The DNA for the CDR3 is TGTGCCAGCAGTTACATAGCGGGGGGGATCAATGAGCAGTTCTTC.

The CDR3 nucleotides are TGTGCCAGCAGCTCCCGGACAGGTCGTCATTTGGTCACTGAAGCTTTCTTT. Its translation: CASSSRTGRHLVTEAFF. The chain is built from TRBV5-6 and TRBJ1-1; 7 positions match TRBD1. CDR3 size: 17 residues. Germline CDR1 SGHDT, CDR2 YYEEEE. V lost 3 bases to trimming and J lost 4 bases; unmatched junction nucleotides: 15.

This clone turned up a few times. The CDR3 DNA reads as TGTGCCAGCAGTGCCACAGGGGGCGGATTGGGCACTGAAGCTTTCTTT. Translated: CASSATGGGLGTEAFF. The chain couples TRBV27 to TRBJ1-1; 9 bases are a match to TRBD1. V lost 5 bases to trimming and J lost 4 bases; unmatched junction nucleotides: 11. The germline V gene encodes CDR1 MNHEY and CDR2 SMNVEV (reference sequence). The CDR3 runs to 16 residues.

The chain joins TRBV6-5 to TRBJ2-7, with TRBD1 matching 8 bases. The trim removed 7 bases at V and 7 bases at J, leaving 9 bases unmatched. The CDR3 spans 13 residues. The germline gives CDR1 MNHEY, CDR2 SVGAGI. The CDR3 DNA reads TGTGCCAGCACCCCCTCAGGGGGCGATGAGCAGTACTTC. Residues: CASTPSGGDEQYF.

The rearrangement links TRBV5-1 to TRBJ2-1; 10 nucleotides line up with TRBD2. The junction had 9 bases not matched to a gene; V was cut back by 4 bases and J by 5 bases. CDR1 and CDR2 from the germline V gene are SGHRS and YFSETQ. The CDR3 consists of 16 residues. The CDR3 coding sequence is TGCGCCAGCAGCCTACAGCCCCTAGCGGGGGACAATGAGCAGTTCTTC. Translating it yields CASSLQPLAGDNEQFF.

This clone was observed once. CDR3 residues: CASSGDYNEKLFF. The DNA of the CDR3 is TGTGCCAGCAGTGGGGACTATAATGAAAAACTGTTTTTT. The rearrangement links TRBV25-1 to TRBJ1-4; tentative D call: TRBD1 (5 bases). The CDR3 extends over 13 amino acids. V was shortened by 4 bases and J by 4 bases, with 7 bases between the two germline ends. Germline CDR1 MGHDK, CDR2 SYGVNS.

This clone occurred a few times. CDR3 in DNA: TGTGCCAGCAGTTACTTGCGGGGGGACAATGAGCAGTTCTTC. It translates to CASSYLRGDNEQFF. V is TRBV6-6 and J is TRBJ2-1, with 8 bases matching TRBD2. Germline V gene sequence: CDR1 MNHNY, CDR2 SVGAGI (reference sequence). The CDR3 length is 14 residues. J gave up 5 bases and V 1 base, and 1 base lay outside the gene matches.

This clone came up once. The rearrangement uses TRBV5-1 and TRBJ2-2; 10 bases are shared with TRBD2. The CDR3 consists of 17 residues. The germline gives CDR1 SGHRS, CDR2 YFSETQ. V was clipped by 1 base and J by 1 base; unmatched bases: 4. The CDR3 sequence: CASSLFGLAVNTGELFF. DNA of the CDR3: TGCGCCAGCAGCTTGTTTGGACTAGCGGTGAACACCGGGGAGCTGTTTTTT.

This clone was recorded a few times. This chain uses TRBV5-6 with TRBJ1-2; D gene unclear. CDR1 and CDR2 from the germline V gene are SGHDT and YYEEEE. This CDR3 is built from 13 residues. Trimming took 0 bases from V and 4 from J, leaving 7 bases between them. CDR3: CASSLGGPYGYTF. CDR3 sequence (DNA): TGTGCCAGCAGCTTGGGTGGCCCCTATGGCTACACCTTC.

The chain links TRBV7-3 to TRBJ1-1; no firm D call. Germline assignment: CDR1 SGHTA and CDR2 FQGTGA. V gave up 5 bases and J gave up 1 base, with 11 bases separating them. CDR3 length: 14 amino acids. CDR3 DNA: TGTGCCAGCAGCCGGAGGGAGGGGAACACTGAAGCTTTCTTT. It specifies CASSRREGNTEAFF.

The gene calls are TRBV28 and TRBJ2-1; 10 positions match TRBD1. The germline gives CDR1 MDHEN, CDR2 SYDVKM. The CDR3 length is 13 residues. Trimming removed 10 bases from V and 12 bases from J; junction bases left unmatched: 12. DNA of the CDR3: TGTGCCACTAGGACAGGGGGAGGGTCGAGGCAGTTCTTC. Translating gives CATRTGGGSRQFF.

This rearrangement joins TRBV7-2 to TRBJ2-1; 7 bases fit TRBD2. CDR1 and CDR2 (germline): SGHTA, FQGNSA. The CDR3 is made up of 15 amino acids. The junction had 5 bases not matched to a gene; V was cut back by 0 bases and J by 6 bases. For the CDR3, the DNA is TGTGCCAGCAGCTTAGCTGGGCTAGCGGTCAATGAGCAGTTCTTC. Its translation is CASSLAGLAVNEQFF.

This clone was recorded once. This chain connects TRBV2 to TRBJ1-1; 8 bases align to TRBD1. The CDR3 loop spans 13 amino acids. Germline-derived CDR1 and CDR2 are SNHLY and FYNNEI. Unmatched junction bases numbered 2, after V lost 8 bases and J lost 0 bases. CDR3 region: CASRQGLNTEAFF. As DNA, the CDR3 is TGTGCCAGCCGACAGGGGCTGAACACTGAAGCTTTCTTT.

The rearrangement uses TRBV6-4 and TRBJ2-2; maybe TRBD1 (5 bases). The CDR3 covers 15 residues. V dropped 0 bases and J dropped 7 bases, with 12 bases sitting between them. Germline V CDR1 and CDR2: MRHNA, SNTAGT. The CDR3 DNA is TGTGCCAGCAGTGACTCGGGGCAACCACTCGGGGAGCTGTTTTTT. Amino acid sequence: CASSDSGQPLGELFF.

V and J are TRBV5-1 and TRBJ1-2, with D possibly being TRBD1 (5 bases). CDR1 and CDR2 from the germline V gene are SGHRS and YFSETQ. Trimming shortened V by 2 bases and J by 2 bases, and 13 bases separated the two germline ends. The CDR3 consists of 15 residues. CDR3 DNA sequence: TGCGCCAGCAGCTTCGGCCGACAGTTGAACTATGGCTACACCTTC. This sequence encodes CASSFGRQLNYGYTF.

The chain is built from TRBV2 and TRBJ2-3; D is unclear. This CDR3 region has 14 residues. The V gene lost 0 bases and the J gene lost 3 bases, with 7 bases spanning the gap. Germline values: CDR1 SNHLY, CDR2 FYNNEI. CDR3 sequence reads: CASSEARATDTQYF. The CDR3 DNA reads TGTGCCAGCAGTGAAGCGCGCGCTACAGATACGCAGTATTTT.

V gene TRBV5-8 combines with J gene TRBJ2-2; no clear D gene. Between the trimmed V and J ends, which lost 5 bases and 8 bases, there was a span of 7 bases. This CDR3 comprises 11 residues. Per the germline V gene, CDR1 is SGHTS and CDR2 is YDEGEE. The CDR3 sequence: CASSTGGELFF. The DNA for the CDR3 is TGTGCCAGCAGTACCGGGGGGGAGCTGTTTTTT. The full variable domain, with the rest looked up from reference TRBV5-8 and TRBJ2-2, is EAGVTQSPTHLIKTRGQQATLRCSPISGHTSVYWYQQALGLGLQFLLWYDEGEERNRGNFPPRFSGRQFPNYSSELNVNALELEDSALYLCASSTGGELFFGEGSRLTVL.

The V call is TRBV5-1, the J call TRBJ1-2, with 9 nucleotides matching TRBD1. V was clipped by 6 bases and J by 2 bases; unmatched bases: 5. Germline CDR1 SGHRS, CDR2 YFSETQ. This CDR3 contains 14 residues. The CDR3 DNA reads TGCGCCAGCACCGGGACAGGGAACAACTATGGCTACACCTTC. Amino acid sequence: CASTGTGNNYGYTF.

The chain has TRBV18 and TRBJ2-7; D may be TRBD1 (5 bases). CDR1 is KGHSH and CDR2 is LQKENI in the germline V gene. V lost 2 bases to trimming and J lost 4 bases, with 18 bases between them. The CDR3 runs 16 residues. The CDR3 coding sequence is TGTGCCAGCTCACCAATCGTAACAGGAGCTAGTTACGAGCAGTACTTC. Its protein product is CASSPIVTGASYEQYF.

The chain links TRBV18 to TRBJ1-1, with 11 bases aligning to TRBD1. CDR1 is KGHSH, CDR2 LQKENI, per germline. The CDR3 consists of 16 residues. Trimming took 4 bases from V and 1 from J; bases not matched to a gene: 5. Here the CDR3 reads CASSRTGGAANTEAFF. CDR3 DNA: TGTGCCAGCTCACGGACAGGGGGCGCGGCGAACACTGAAGCTTTCTTT.

CDR3 sequence reads: CASSYPGLARYEQYF. CDR3 nucleotide sequence: TGTGCCAGCAGTTACCCGGGACTAGCCCGCTACGAGCAGTACTTC. This chain connects TRBV6-5 to TRBJ2-7, with 9 bases that match TRBD2. V lost 2 bases, J lost 3 bases, and 5 bases stayed unmatched. Germline V gene sequence: CDR1 MNHEY, CDR2 SVGAGI. This CDR3 contains 15 residues.

The chain combines TRBV30 with TRBJ2-1; 10 bases align to TRBD1. This CDR3 contains 15 residues. V lost 2 bases, J lost 3 bases, and 4 bases stayed unmatched. The V gene's germline CDR1 is GTSNPN and CDR2 SVGIG (reference sequence). CDR3 nucleotide sequence: TGTGCCTGGAGTCTCGGACAGGGGGACTACAATGAGCAGTTCTTC. Amino acids: CAWSLGQGDYNEQFF.

Details on this clone: Additional DNA sequences in this sample encode the identical CDR3. V usage is TRBV30 and J usage is TRBJ1-1, with D perhaps TRBD1 (6 bases). Germline CDR1 GTSNPN, CDR2 SVGIG (reference sequence). CDR3 length equals 13 residues. The V end lost 6 bases, the J end lost 1 base, and 12 bases lay between the germline ends. CDR3 coding DNA: TGTGCCTGCGGTAGGACAGCGAACACTGAAGCTTTCTTT. This translates into CACGRTANTEAFF.

The CDR3 region has the DNA TGTGCCAGCAGTGGAGATTCACCCCTCCACTTT. It specifies CASSGDSPLHF. The rearrangement links TRBV2 to TRBJ1-6; D unresolved. V gave up 4 bases and J gave up 8 bases, with 3 bases separating them. The CDR3 consists of 11 residues. CDR1 SNHLY and CDR2 FYNNEI come from the germline V gene.

V gene TRBV27 combines with J gene TRBJ1-3; the match to TRBD1 covers 7 bases. The length of the CDR3 is 14 residues. The germline V gene encodes CDR1 MNHEY and CDR2 SMNVEV (reference sequence). The ends lost 5 bases at V and 3 bases at J; junction bases unmatched: 4. This CDR3 reads CASSLNRGGNTIYF. CDR3 DNA sequence: TGTGCCAGCAGTCTCAACAGGGGTGGAAACACCATATATTTT.

V and J are TRBV2 and TRBJ2-7; D might be TRBD1 (6 bases). Germline values: CDR1 SNHLY, CDR2 FYNNEI. Trimming removed 6 bases from V and 2 bases from J, with 14 bases in between. CDR3 length: 14 residues. The CDR3: CASRGRGGAYEQYF. The DNA for the CDR3 is TGTGCCAGCAGGGGCAGGGGTGGGGCCTACGAGCAGTACTTC.

The V gene is TRBV7-2, the J gene TRBJ1-1; possibly TRBD1 for D (5 bases). The germline gives CDR1 SGHTA, CDR2 FQGNSA. The V and J ends lost 5 bases and 2 bases respectively, with 12 bases between them. CDR3 size: 14 residues. The CDR3 DNA follows: TGTGCCAGCAGCATGGGACTACTTAACACTGAAGCTTTCTTT. This encodes CASSMGLLNTEAFF.

In DNA, the CDR3 is TGCGCCAGCAGCCGGGGAAATTTAGGGGCAGGCAATGAAAAACTGTTTTTT. It is translated as CASSRGNLGAGNEKLFF. The chain is built from TRBV4-3 and TRBJ1-4, with D possibly being TRBD1 (5 bases). Trimming left V 4 bases short and J 5 bases short, with 20 bases between. Germline-derived CDR1 and CDR2 are LGHNA and YSLEER. The CDR3 is 17 amino acids.